This is a list of T cell receptor beta chains from one sample in a study of cytomegalovirus exposure and HLA in healthy donors. The data were produced by immunoSEQ multiplex PCR, yet TCRdb's version contains in-frame clones alone and is incomplete. In the table there are 180,000 or so clones, approximately 86% of which are singletons. The sample comprised PBMCs. The source is a man between 18 and 35 years old in good health and CMV-seropositive. Each CDR3 is given with its conserved first and last residue. The D gene is left open where the match is weak. The size of a clone is reported for some rows only, either as once, few or many, or as a class for expanded clones.

V,J,size,D,CDR3,DNA
TRBV4-2,TRBJ2-7,-,TRBD1,CASSQEGTDHYEQYF,TGTGCCAGCAGCCAAGAAGGGACAGATCACTACGAGCAGTACTTC
TRBV7-2,TRBJ2-3,-,TRBD2,CASSFGGRVSDTQYF,TGTGCCAGCTCCTTCGGTGGGAGGGTCTCAGATACGCAGTATTTT
TRBV2,TRBJ1-4,-,TRBD1,CASSEDRVDEKLFF,TGTGCCAGCAGTGAGGACAGGGTGGATGAAAAACTGTTTTTT
TRBV27,TRBJ2-2,-,-,CASSFGAPGELFF,TGTGCCAGCAGTTTCGGAGCCCCCGGGGAGCTGTTTTTT
TRBV2,TRBJ2-3,-,-,CASSAPGSTDTQYF,TGTGCCAGCAGTGCGCCGGGAAGCACAGATACGCAGTATTTT
TRBV2,TRBJ1-3,few,TRBD1,CASGGPGTASGNTIYF,TGTGCCAGCGGCGGCCCTGGGACAGCCTCTGGAAACACCATATATTTT
TRBV28,TRBJ2-7,-,-,CASRGGREYEQYF,TGTGCCAGCAGGGGAGGCAGGGAGTACGAGCAGTACTTC
TRBV4-3,TRBJ1-2,-,-,CASSRTTRGGEYGYTF,TGCGCCAGCAGCCGCACCACCCGAGGAGGGGAGTATGGCTACACCTTC
TRBV12-5,TRBJ1-5,-,TRBD1,CASGLALHSGTGSQPQHF,TGTGCTAGTGGTTTGGCCCTCCACTCCGGGACAGGGAGTCAGCCCCAGCATTTT
TRBV11-3,TRBJ2-2,-,-,CASSLGQGHYTGELFF,TGTGCCAGCAGCTTAGGGCAGGGACACTACACCGGGGAGCTGTTTTTT
TRBV30,TRBJ2-1,-,-,CAWRRLGDTYNEQFF,TGTGCCTGGAGAAGATTGGGCGACACTTACAATGAGCAGTTCTTC
TRBV28,TRBJ2-1,-,TRBD2,CASSQREGYNEQFF,TGTGCCAGCAGCCAGCGGGAGGGTTACAATGAGCAGTTCTTC
TRBV5-1,TRBJ2-3,-,TRBD2,CASRPLAGAPSTDTQYF,TGCGCCAGCAGACCACTAGCGGGGGCCCCTAGCACAGATACGCAGTATTTT